Each of the 17 T cell receptor beta chains below was sequenced from the same sample in a study of blood T cell repertoires in COVID-19. The method was immunoSEQ multiplex PCR; TCRdb's version includes in-frame clones alone and lacks a portion of them. The data hold 200,000 to 300,000 clones, with roughly 79% observed a single time. The sample taken for sequencing was peripheral blood. The receptors were gathered from an elderly woman with COVID-19, enrolled during active disease.

J is TRBJ2-1 and V is TRBV5-1; D is unresolved. V gave up 0 bases and J gave up 10 bases, with 17 bases separating them. The CDR3 spans 15 residues. CDR1 and CDR2 (germline): SGHRS, YFSETQ. The CDR3 bases are TGCGCCAGCAGCTTGGTTCCTAGTCGGCAATGGGAGCAGTTCTTC. The encoded protein is CASSLVPSRQWEQFF.

CDR3 amino acids: CASSWTGAGETQYF. The CDR3 DNA reads TGCGCCAGCAGCTGGACAGGGGCGGGAGAGACCCAGTACTTC. The chain recombines TRBV5-1 with TRBJ2-5, with 9 bases fitting TRBD1. V trimming: 3 bases; J trimming: 4 bases; junction bases outside the gene matches: 4. Germline V CDR1 and CDR2: SGHRS, YFSETQ. The CDR3 consists of 14 residues.

The CDR3 DNA sequence: TGTGCCAGCAGTCCCGGGACAGGGAATTCACCCCTCCACTTT. Protein: CASSPGTGNSPLHF. The chain joins TRBV6-4 to TRBJ1-6, with TRBD1 matching 9 bases. V lost 5 bases to trimming and J lost 7 bases; unmatched junction nucleotides: 3. CDR3 length: 14 amino acids. Per germline, CDR1 MRHNA and CDR2 SNTAGT.

The genes are TRBV10-3 and TRBJ2-7; 7 bases align to TRBD2. Per germline, CDR1 ENHRY and CDR2 SYGVKD. The CDR3 is 13 residues long. With 6 bases clipped from V and 3 bases from J, the junction kept 5 bases outside the gene matches. The chain's CDR3 is CAIRAGIVYEQYF. DNA for the CDR3: TGTGCCATCAGAGCGGGAATAGTCTACGAGCAGTACTTC.

As to this clone: The sample contains more than one DNA sequence encoding this CDR3. This chain joins TRBV3-1 (or the pseudogene TRBV3-2) and TRBJ1-5; 8 bases map to TRBD1. There are 14 residues in the CDR3. V lost 4 bases to trimming and J lost 4 bases; unmatched junction nucleotides: 3. CDR1 and CDR2 from the germline V gene are LGHDT and YNNKEL (reference sequence). Here the CDR3 reads CASSPTGVNQPQHF. The CDR3 bases are TGTGCCAGCAGCCCGACAGGGGTTAATCAGCCCCAGCATTTT.

The chain combines TRBV7-2 with TRBJ2-1, with 12 nucleotides matching TRBD2. With 3 bases clipped from V and 6 bases from J, the junction kept 3 bases outside the gene matches. Germline V gene sequence: CDR1 SGHTA, CDR2 FQGNSA. CDR3 size: 15 residues. The CDR3 DNA reads TGTGCCAGCAGCTTCCCGGGACTAGCGGGCAATGAGCAGTTCTTC. It codes for CASSFPGLAGNEQFF.

The V and J genes are TRBV25-1 and TRBJ1-6; 8 positions match TRBD1. Unmatched junction bases numbered 3, after V lost 6 bases and J lost 8 bases. The germline gives CDR1 MGHDK, CDR2 SYGVNS. This CDR3 has 13 residues. DNA of the CDR3: TGTGCCAGCAGGGGACAGGACTATTCACCCCTCCACTTT. Translation gives CASRGQDYSPLHF.

This clone has only one observation. The V gene is TRBV7-8, the J gene TRBJ1-3; 8 bases line up with TRBD1. The CDR3 has 15 amino acids. J was trimmed by 4 bases and V by 4 bases; bases with no gene match: 6. From germline, CDR1 is SGHVS and CDR2 FQNEAQ. CDR3 in DNA: TGTGCCAGCAGCTCCCTAACAGGGGGAGGAAACACCATATATTTT. This codes for CASSSLTGGGNTIYF. Based on the CDR3 plus reference TRBV7-8 and TRBJ1-3, the full variable domain is GAGVSQSPRYKVAKRGQDVALRCDPISGHVSLFWYQQALGQGPEFLTYFQNEAQLDKSGLPSDRFFAERPEGSVSTLKIQRTQQEDSAVYLCASSSLTGGGNTIYFGEGSWLTVV.

This chain joins TRBV19 and TRBJ1-1, with D possibly TRBD1 on 6 matching bases. V lost 6 bases to trimming and J lost 0 bases, with 14 bases between them. Germline loops: CDR1 LNHDA, CDR2 SQIVND (reference sequence). The CDR3 is made up of 15 amino acids. The chain's CDR3 is CASRRGGDMNTEAFF. Written as DNA, the CDR3 is TGTGCCAGTAGAAGAGGGGGAGACATGAACACTGAAGCTTTCTTT.

The chain combines TRBV6-2 or TRBV6-3 with TRBJ2-1, with 8 bases identical to TRBD2. J was trimmed by 13 bases and V by 2 bases; bases with no gene match: 4. Germline V gene lookup returns CDR1 MNHEY and CDR2 SVGEGT. The CDR3 runs to 12 residues. The CDR3 DNA reads as TGTGCCAGCAGTTACACGACTAGCGAACAGTTCTTC. Translated: CASSYTTSEQFF.

The J gene is TRBJ2-1, the V gene TRBV5-6; 13 bases map to TRBD2. Losses at the gene ends were 4 bases for V and 5 bases for J; bases not matched to a gene: 3. This CDR3 region has 15 residues. Per the germline V gene, CDR1 is SGHDT and CDR2 is YYEEEE. CDR3 sequence reads: CASSRLAGGNNEQFF. In nucleotides, the CDR3 is TGTGCCAGCAGCCGACTAGCGGGGGGCAACAATGAGCAGTTCTTC.

This clone showed up just once. The chain combines TRBV28 with TRBJ1-1; possibly TRBD1 for D (5 bases). The V and J ends lost 2 bases and 4 bases respectively, with 14 bases between them. The CDR3 has 15 amino acids. Germline loops: CDR1 MDHEN, CDR2 SYDVKM. The CDR3 nucleotides read TGTGCCAGCAGTTTAGGGGCCAGGGTCATCACTGAAGCTTTCTTT. Its translation: CASSLGARVITEAFF.

The chain joins TRBV21-1 to TRBJ1-6; the listed D gene, TRBD1, was not tested against the DNA. TRBV21-1 is a pseudogene locus. The CDR3 is 23 residues long. CDR3 in DNA: TGTGCCAGCAGCCGCCTCCGATCCCAGTCGGGTTGGGGACATGCTATACCTAATTCACCCCTCCACTTT. Protein: CASSRLRSQSGWGHAIPNSPLHF.

V gene TRBV2 combines with J gene TRBJ2-2; TRBD1 is a possible D gene (5 bases). V was trimmed by 4 bases and J by 6 bases, leaving 12 bases between them. The germline gives CDR1 SNHLY, CDR2 FYNNEI. The CDR3 totals 14 residues. The CDR3 loop reads CASSVKGLAGELFF. The CDR3 region has the DNA TGTGCCAGCAGTGTTAAGGGGTTGGCCGGGGAGCTGTTTTTT.

The chain combines TRBV15 with TRBJ2-1; D might be TRBD1 (7 bases). V lost 1 base and J 7 bases, leaving 14 bases between the germline ends. The CDR3 is 15 residues long. In germline, CDR1 is LNHNV, CDR2 YYDKDF (reference sequence). CDR3 amino acids: CATSRAAGGSNEQFF. For the CDR3, the DNA is TGTGCCACCAGCAGAGCGGCAGGGGGGTCTAATGAGCAGTTCTTC.

The chain links TRBV30 to TRBJ2-1; 8 bases line up with TRBD2. The V and J ends lost 1 base and 7 bases, in that order; junction bases with no gene match: 15. CDR3 length equals 17 residues. The germline V gene has CDR1 GTSNPN and CDR2 SVGIG (reference sequence). DNA of the CDR3: TGTGCCTGGAGTGAATACGGTAGTTGGACTAGCTTGAATGAGCAGTTCTTC. It specifies CAWSEYGSWTSLNEQFF.

The V call is TRBV27, the J call TRBJ1-1, with a possible D match to TRBD1 (6 bases). The CDR3 runs to 14 residues. Germline V gene lookup returns CDR1 MNHEY and CDR2 SMNVEV (reference sequence). V was clipped by 0 bases and J by 5 bases, with 10 bases between them. CDR3 in DNA: TGTGCCAGCAGTTTATCAGGGGGAAGTACTGAAGCTTTCTTT. It codes for CASSLSGGSTEAFF.